These T cell receptor beta chains were read from a single sample in a study of vaccination effects on CD4 cells after COVID-19. The method was immunoSEQ multiplex PCR; TCRdb's version includes in-frame clones alone and lacks a portion of them. The data hold roughly 41,000 clones, with around 77% observed a single time. These TCRs' antigens remain unknown. The source was CD4+ T cells from PBMCs cultured with HCoV-NL63 spike peptides, collected before COVID-19 vaccination. The source is a human donor who received a COVID-19 vaccine. CDR3s include the opening cysteine and the closing phenylalanine or tryptophan. D genes are given only for firm matches. Clone sizes are given selectively: once, few, many, or a class where the clone is expanded.

>TRBV18|TRBJ2-1|-|-
CASSSGLLGGKNEQFF
TGTGCCAGCTCATCAGGGTTGCTAGGGGGGAAGAATGAGCAGTTCTTC
>TRBV18|TRBJ2-3|-|-
CASSPLIFAGYTDTQYF
TGTGCCAGCTCACCCCTAATCTTTGCAGGGTACACAGATACGCAGTATTTT
>TRBV5-1|TRBJ1-6|few|TRBD1
CASSLAPGQNNSPLHF
TGCGCCAGCAGCTTGGCACCGGGACAGAATAATTCACCCCTCCACTTT
>TRBV3-1/TRBV3-2|TRBJ1-2|-|-
CASSQAQGGSYGYTF
TGTGCCAGCAGCCAAGCCCAGGGAGGTTCCTATGGCTACACCTTC
>TRBV2|TRBJ2-2|-|-
CASRLTGELFF
TGTGCCAGCAGGTTAACCGGGGAGCTGTTTTTT
>TRBV7-2|TRBJ1-3|-|-
CASSPNRDKTGNTIYF
TGTGCCAGCAGCCCAAACCGGGACAAAACTGGAAACACCATATATTTT
>TRBV28|TRBJ2-4|-|-
CASNRLAKNIQYF
TGTGCCAGCAACAGGTTAGCCAAAAACATTCAGTACTTC
>TRBV4-1|TRBJ1-2|-|TRBD1
CASSSQGSRGYGYTF
TGCGCCAGCAGCTCACAGGGGTCCCGGGGGTATGGCTACACCTTC
>TRBV24-1|TRBJ1-2|-|TRBD1
CATSDPTTGGIYGYTF
TGTGCCACCAGTGATCCGACGACAGGGGGCATCTATGGCTACACCTTC
>TRBV10-2|TRBJ1-4|-|-
CASSESGNEKLFF
TGCGCCAGCAGTGAGTCAGGCAATGAAAAACTGTTTTTT
>TRBV5-1|TRBJ2-2|once|-
CASSLPSGAGNTGELFF
TGCGCCAGCAGCTTGCCTTCAGGGGCTGGGAACACCGGGGAGCTGTTTTTT
>TRBV7-2|TRBJ2-5|-|TRBD1
CASEMGTGATQYF
TGTGCCAGCGAAATGGGGACAGGAGCGACCCAGTACTTC
>TRBV7-2|TRBJ2-1|-|-
CASSLEPGSNNEQFF
TGTGCCAGCAGCTTAGAACCGGGGTCGAACAATGAGCAGTTCTTC
>TRBV5-1|TRBJ2-3|-|-
CASSPAKSRGAIDTQYF
TGCGCCAGCAGCCCCGCCAAGTCCCGAGGAGCTATAGATACGCAGTATTTT
>TRBV6-1|TRBJ2-2|-|-
CASSEEGVRNTGELFF
TGTGCCAGCAGTGAAGAAGGGGTGCGGAACACCGGGGAGCTGTTTTTT
>TRBV27|TRBJ2-5|-|-
CASSRGRTETQYF
TGTGCCAGCAGCCGGGGGCGTACGGAGACCCAGTACTTC
>TRBV5-1|TRBJ2-5|-|-
CASSSHRDFELQYF
TGCGCCAGCAGCTCCCACCGGGACTTCGAACTCCAGTACTTC
>TRBV20-1|TRBJ2-3|-|-
CSASRAGQDTQYF
TGCAGTGCTAGTAGGGCGGGTCAAGATACGCAGTATTTT
>TRBV30|TRBJ1-2|-|-
CACEGAIGYTF
TGTGCCTGTGAAGGGGCCATTGGCTACACCTTC
>TRBV7-3|TRBJ2-3|-|-
CASSPTGSTDTQYF
TGTGCCAGCAGCCCCACCGGCAGCACAGATACGCAGTATTTT
>TRBV9|TRBJ2-1|-|-
CASSSGTTRVNEQFF
TGTGCCAGCAGTTCCGGGACAACCAGAGTAAATGAGCAGTTCTTC
>TRBV5-5|TRBJ1-2|-|-
CASSLALVYGYTF
TGTGCCAGCAGCTTAGCACTTGTCTATGGCTACACCTTC
>TRBV5-1|TRBJ2-5|-|-
CASSDGPSGETQYF
TGCGCCAGCAGCGATGGACCCTCGGGCGAGACCCAGTACTTC
>TRBV5-1|TRBJ2-6|-|-
CASSARGATGANVLTF
TGCGCCAGCAGCGCGAGGGGCGCGACTGGGGCCAACGTCCTGACTTTC
>TRBV2|TRBJ2-2|few|-
CASSEGPRANTGELFF
TGTGCCAGCAGTGAGGGTCCCAGGGCGAACACCGGGGAGCTGTTTTTT
>TRBV19|TRBJ1-5|-|TRBD1
CASTATDRGPNQPQHF
TGTGCCAGTACGGCAACAGACAGGGGGCCGAATCAGCCCCAGCATTTT
>TRBV29-1|TRBJ1-1|-|TRBD1
CSVSTGSNTEAFF
TGCAGCGTGTCGACAGGGTCGAACACTGAAGCTTTCTTT
>TRBV27|TRBJ1-2|-|-
CASSLVGLSGYTF
TGTGCCAGCAGTTTAGTGGGTCTTAGTGGCTACACCTTC
>TRBV27|TRBJ1-1|-|TRBD1
CASRGTANTEAFF
TGTGCCAGCAGAGGGACAGCGAACACTGAAGCTTTCTTT
>TRBV10-2|TRBJ1-5|-|-
CASSDQRDASNQPQHF
TGCGCCAGCAGTGATCAGAGGGACGCAAGCAATCAGCCCCAGCATTTT
>TRBV5-1|TRBJ2-1|-|TRBD1
CASSSQTGSGYEQFF
TGCGCCAGCAGCTCCCAGACAGGGTCAGGTTATGAGCAGTTCTTC
>TRBV7-9|TRBJ2-3|-|-
CASSSRQARSTDTQYF
TGTGCCAGCAGCTCAAGACAGGCGAGGAGCACAGATACGCAGTATTTT
>TRBV28|TRBJ2-5|-|TRBD2
CASSRSGGLQETQYF
TGTGCCAGCAGTCGTAGCGGGGGGCTTCAAGAGACCCAGTACTTC
>TRBV5-6|TRBJ2-5|few|TRBD1
CASSQATGLRRETQYF
TGTGCCAGCAGCCAAGCGACAGGGCTTAGAAGAGAGACCCAGTACTTC
>TRBV30|TRBJ1-5|-|-
CAWSVGPQGPQHF
TGTGCCTGGAGTGTAGGGCCTCAAGGTCCCCAGCATTTT
>TRBV19|TRBJ1-5|-|TRBD1
CASSSTGGAGQPQHF
TGTGCCAGTAGTTCCACAGGGGGCGCTGGTCAGCCCCAGCATTTT
>TRBV27|TRBJ1-1|-|-
CASSYRENTEAFF
TGTGCCAGCAGTTACAGGGAGAACACTGAAGCTTTCTTT
>TRBV11-3|TRBJ2-3|-|-
CASSFRSDTQYF
TGTGCCAGCAGCTTTAGGTCAGATACGCAGTATTTT